The clone carrying this T cell receptor beta chain showed up just a few times. The source of the sample is a study of molecular identifiers for immune sequencing clone quantification. Study-level background: RNA from about 20,000 or 100,000 naive CD8 cells was split five ways in replicates, with four sequenced.

TCRdb reprocessed the PCR reads via MiXCR and lists one record per CDR3 protein. This table has under 600,000 distinct CDR3 sequences, about a fifth appearing once. This CDR3 has 15 residues. Germline assignment: CDR1 SEHNR and CDR2 FQNEAQ (reference sequence). V dropped 4 bases and J dropped 4; count of bases not matched to a gene: 8. The chain has TRBV7-9 and TRBJ2-7; 9 nucleotides line up with TRBD1. The sequencing sample was made of naive CD8+ T cells from blood, with Jurkat cell RNA spiked in. Stated subset: FACS-sorted CD8+CD4-CCR7+CD45RA+ naive T cells. The sequence was collected from a human donor in good health. Some libraries in this study had Jurkat cell RNA spiked in. As DNA, the CDR3 is TGTGCCAGCAGCTCCCCCGGGACAGGGTATTACGAGCAGTACTTC. Protein sequence: CASSSPGTGYYEQYF. Complete variable domain (other parts from reference TRBV7-9 and TRBJ2-7): DTGVSQNPRHKITKRGQNVTFRCDPISEHNRLYWYRQTLGQGPEFLTYFQNEAQLEKSRLLSDRFSAERPKGSFSTLEIQRTEQGDSAMYLCASSSPGTGYYEQYFGPGTRLTVT.